This is a list of T cell receptor beta chains from one sample in a study of blood T cells in healthy people across ages. TCRdb passed the 5' RACE reads through MiXCR, listing each CDR3 protein once. The sample holds hundreds of thousands of distinct CDR3 sequences, about a quarter seen once. The sample also formed part of further work on T cells of mothers and their children.

Material for sequencing was blood. Source of these receptors: a boy under 18 in good health. The CDR3 runs from the conserved cysteine through the conserved F or W. D genes are given only for firm matches. Clone size is shown for a subset of rows, as once, few, many or a class of expanded clone.

V gene	D gene	clone size	J gene	CDR3 DNA	CDR3 protein
TRBV28	-	-	TRBJ1-2	TGTGCCAGCAGTTTAAGGCCAGTCTCCTATGGCTACACCTTC	CASSLRPVSYGYTF
TRBV4-3	-	-	TRBJ1-1	TGCGCCAGCAGCCAAGATCAGGATTTGAACACTGAAGCTTTCTTT	CASSQDQDLNTEAFF
TRBV6-5	-	-	TRBJ1-2	TGTGCCAGCAGTTACTCGGTCGGTAACTATGGCTACACCTTC	CASSYSVGNYGYTF
TRBV19	TRBD2	-	TRBJ2-4	TGTGCCAGTACGTCCGGGGAGGGCAAAAACATTCAGTACTTC	CASTSGEGKNIQYF
TRBV19	-	-	TRBJ2-7	TGTGCCAGTAGTCAGCGGCAGAGGTACGAGCAGTACTTC	CASSQRQRYEQYF
TRBV5-1	-	-	TRBJ1-2	TGCGCCAGCAGCTTGGACGAGGACAGCGGAGTCTATGGCTACACCTTC	CASSLDEDSGVYGYTF
TRBV12-3/TRBV12-4	-	few	TRBJ1-4	TGTGCCAGCACCATTTCAGGAGGCGAAAAACTGTTTTTT	CASTISGGEKLFF
TRBV5-1	-	-	TRBJ1-1	TGCGCCAGCAGCCCAGAAGGAGAACCCACTGAAGCTTTCTTT	CASSPEGEPTEAFF
TRBV6-6	TRBD1	few	TRBJ2-5	TGTGCCAGCAGTCCCGCGGGACAGGGGGGAAAGACCCAGTACTTC	CASSPAGQGGKTQYF
TRBV6-5	-	-	TRBJ2-5	TGTGCCAGCAGTTACACCTCACCACAAGAGACCCAGTACTTC	CASSYTSPQETQYF
TRBV27	TRBD2	-	TRBJ2-1	TGTGCCAGCAGGACTAGCGGTTACAATGAGCAGTTCTTC	CASRTSGYNEQFF
TRBV5-1	TRBD1	few	TRBJ1-1	TGCGCCAGCAGCTTGACAGGACAGGGAGGCACTGAAGCTTTCTTT	CASSLTGQGGTEAFF
TRBV29-1	-	few	TRBJ1-1	TGCAGCGTTGAAGATACCCAGGGGTACACTGAAGCTTTCTTT	CSVEDTQGYTEAFF
TRBV29-1	TRBD1	few	TRBJ2-5	TGCAGCGGCTCTGGACAGGCCCAAGAGACCCAGTACTTC	CSGSGQAQETQYF
TRBV6-1	-	once	TRBJ2-7	TGTGCCAGCAGTGTGACCGGAGCAGGGCTCTACGAGCAGTACTTC	CASSVTGAGLYEQYF
TRBV12-3/TRBV12-4	TRBD2	-	TRBJ2-5	TGTGCCAGTTCTGGGAGCGGGGCCGAGACCCAGTACTTC	CASSGSGAETQYF
TRBV4-1	TRBD1	-	TRBJ2-7	TGCGCCAGCAGCCCTTGGGACAGCCCTTACGAGCAGTACTTC	CASSPWDSPYEQYF
TRBV2	-	-	TRBJ2-4	TGTGCCAGCAGTGATTTAGGCACCGCCCTAGCCAAAAACATTCAGTGCTTC	CASSDLGTALAKNIQCF
TRBV2	TRBD1	-	TRBJ1-5	TGTGCCAGCAGTAACTCACAGGGGGCACTTCAGCCCCAGCATTTT	CASSNSQGALQPQHF
TRBV18	-	-	TRBJ1-1	TGTGCCAGCTCACCACACAGGGTTATGAACACTGAAGCTTTCTTT	CASSPHRVMNTEAFF
TRBV7-9	-	-	TRBJ1-4	TGTGCCAGCAGCCCAATCCGGGGTCCTAATGAAAAACTGTTTTTT	CASSPIRGPNEKLFF
TRBV13	-	-	TRBJ2-1	TGTGCCAGCAGGGGGGCTCACCGCAATGAGCAGTTCTTC	CASRGAHRNEQFF
TRBV4-2	-	few	TRBJ2-7	TGTGCCAGCAGCCAAATGACGTCATCCTACGAGCAGTACTTC	CASSQMTSSYEQYF
TRBV12-3/TRBV12-4	-	few	TRBJ2-1	TGTGCCAGCAGTTTAGGCCTAGGGTCGCGGGGTATAAAGGGTTCCTACAATGAGCAGTTCTTC	CASSLGLGSRGIKGSYNEQFF
TRBV28	-	many	TRBJ2-2	TGTGCCAGCAGTCTATGGGGGCACTCGAACACCGGGGAGCTGTTTTTT	CASSLWGHSNTGELFF
TRBV12-3/TRBV12-4	-	few	TRBJ1-1	TGTGCCAGCAGTTTCCCCAGGACGCTCATAGGGGACACTGAAGCTTTCTTT	CASSFPRTLIGDTEAFF
TRBV6-5	-	few	TRBJ2-5	TGTGCCAGCAGTTACCCCGGGCTAGCCGAGACCCAGTACTTC	CASSYPGLAETQYF
TRBV4-1	-	-	TRBJ1-6	TGCGCCAGCAGGTCCGGGATGACGGATTCACCCCTCCACTTT	CASRSGMTDSPLHF
TRBV10-3	-	few	TRBJ1-5	TGTGCCATCAGTGAGTCAATTGGGGCCTCAGGGCCCCAGCATTTT	CAISESIGASGPQHF
TRBV5-5	-	few	TRBJ1-3	TGTGCCAGCAGCTCCCTGATGAGCTCTGGAAACACCATATATTTT	CASSSLMSSGNTIYF
TRBV12-3/TRBV12-4	TRBD2	few	TRBJ2-7	TGTGCCAGCAGTCCGGGACTAGCGGGGGGGCCCTACGAGCAGTACTTC	CASSPGLAGGPYEQYF
TRBV15	-	-	TRBJ2-7	TGTGCCACCAGCAGTCGGGGTGCCGCCTACGAGCAGTACTTC	CATSSRGAAYEQYF
TRBV13	-	-	TRBJ1-2	TGTGCCAGCAGCTTACTTGACGGACATAACTATGGCTACACCTTC	CASSLLDGHNYGYTF